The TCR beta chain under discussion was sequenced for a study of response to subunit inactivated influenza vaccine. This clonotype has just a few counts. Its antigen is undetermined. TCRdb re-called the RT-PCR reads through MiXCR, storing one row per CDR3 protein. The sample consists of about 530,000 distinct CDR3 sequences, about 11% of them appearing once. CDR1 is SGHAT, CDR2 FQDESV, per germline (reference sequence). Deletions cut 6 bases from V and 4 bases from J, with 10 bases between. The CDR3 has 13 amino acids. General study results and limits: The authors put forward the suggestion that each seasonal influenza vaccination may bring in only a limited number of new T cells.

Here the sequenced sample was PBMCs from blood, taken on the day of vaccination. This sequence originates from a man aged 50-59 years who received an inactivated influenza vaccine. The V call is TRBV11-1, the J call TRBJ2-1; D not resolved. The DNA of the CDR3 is TGTGCCAGCAGAGGCGACAAGTACAATGAGCAGTTCTTC. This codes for CASRGDKYNEQFF.